The T cell receptor (beta chain) described here comes from a study of T cell responses to AZD1222 COVID-19 vaccine. Study-wide findings and caveats: Compared with day 0, the breadth and depth of the Spike-specific TCR repertoire rose significantly after two doses of AZD1222.

The V segment lost 8 bases and the J segment 0 bases; nucleotides outside the gene matches: 8. This CDR3 comprises 15 residues. Germline CDR1 reads LNHDA; CDR2 reads SQIVND (reference sequence). Some clones are missing from TCRdb's copy, which holds only in-frame ones; the method was immunoSEQ multiplex PCR. The data hold over 65,000 clones, with approximately 89% observed a single time. Concerning this clone itself: Its antigen is unknown.

Investigators merged groups given second doses at roughly 4 or roughly 12 weeks. The TCR sequence derives from an adult who received the AZD1222 COVID-19 vaccine. The material was peripheral blood, obtained 28 days after the second AZD1222 dose. J is TRBJ1-2 and V is TRBV19; TRBD1 matches at 8 bases. DNA of the CDR3: TGTGCCAGTGCCCCGACAGGGGCTACTAACTATGGCTACACCTTC. Amino acid sequence: CASAPTGATNYGYTF. Complete variable domain (other parts from reference TRBV19 and TRBJ1-2): DGGITQSPKYLFRKEGQNVTLSCEQNLNHDAMYWYRQDPGQGLRLIYYSQIVNDFQKGDIAEGYSVSREKKESFPLTVTSAQKNPTAFYLCASAPTGATNYGYTFGSGTRLTVV.